Shown below are 25 T cell receptor beta chains from a single sample sequenced in a study of cytomegalovirus exposure and HLA in healthy donors. Only in-frame clones appear in the TCRdb table, and some are missing; sequencing was by immunoSEQ multiplex PCR. The sample includes 100,000 to 150,000 clones, about 96% of them seen just once. The sequencing input was PBMCs. The receptors were sampled from a man aged 18 to 35 in good health and CMV-seronegative.

The chain combines TRBV6-1 with TRBJ1-5; the D gene is possibly TRBD1 (5 bases). CDR1 and CDR2 (germline): MNHNS, SASEGT. The V and J ends lost 8 bases and 7 bases respectively, with 9 bases between them. The CDR3 runs 11 residues. The CDR3 DNA sequence: TGTGCCAGCGGGGGAGGGCAGCCCCAGCATTTT. This translates into CASGGGQPQHF.

The genes are TRBV14 and TRBJ2-7; possibly TRBD1 for D (5 bases). The CDR3 runs 14 residues. The V end was cut by 0 bases, the J end by 5 bases, with 11 bases between. CDR1 and CDR2 (germline): SGHDN, FVKESK. The CDR3 reads CASSQELRGNEQYF. The CDR3 region has the DNA TGTGCCAGCAGCCAAGAATTAAGGGGAAACGAGCAGTACTTC.

The V call is TRBV27, the J call TRBJ1-2, with D perhaps TRBD1 (6 bases). The CDR3 runs 15 residues. V shed 5 bases and J shed 1 base, with 14 bases lying between them. Germline V CDR1 and CDR2: MNHEY, SMNVEV (reference sequence). CDR3 protein: CASSLTGSFNYGYTF. CDR3 DNA: TGTGCCAGCAGTCTCACAGGGAGCTTTAACTATGGCTACACCTTC.

V usage is TRBV5-8 and J usage is TRBJ2-6, with TRBD2 identical over 7 bases. The length of the CDR3 is 19 residues. Germline lookup yields CDR1 SGHTS and CDR2 YDEGEE. V dropped 0 bases and J dropped 0; count of bases not matched to a gene: 9. The CDR3 sequence is CASSLAPSGGGSGANVLTF. The CDR3 nucleotides are TGTGCCAGCAGCTTGGCTCCTAGCGGAGGCGGCTCTGGGGCCAACGTCCTGACTTTC.

The chain combines TRBV28 with TRBJ2-7; TRBD1 aligns across 7 bases. V dropped 5 bases and J dropped 4; count of bases not matched to a gene: 11. Germline loops: CDR1 MDHEN, CDR2 SYDVKM. The CDR3 has 15 amino acids. The CDR3, as DNA: TGTGCCAGCAGTAAGAGGGGGCTAGCAGGATACGAGCAGTACTTC. Translated, it gives CASSKRGLAGYEQYF.

Points on this clone: One junction end does not reproduce the germline sequence, and a read error may be involved. This chain connects TRBV7-9 to TRBJ2-2; D may be TRBD2 (5 bases). The length of the CDR3 is 14 residues. Germline lookup yields CDR1 SEHNR and CDR2 FQNEAQ (reference sequence). The CDR3 reads CASSLARNTGELFF. For the CDR3, the DNA is TGTGCCAGCAGCCTAGCTAGGAACACCGGGGAGCTGTTTTTT.

This chain links TRBV28 with TRBJ2-7, with 10 bases identical to TRBD2. This CDR3 has 15 amino acids. V lost 6 bases, J lost 1 base, and 6 bases stayed unmatched. CDR1 is MDHEN and CDR2 is SYDVKM in the germline V gene. The CDR3 is CASRVLAGISYEQYF. Written as DNA, the CDR3 is TGTGCCAGCAGAGTACTAGCGGGAATATCCTACGAGCAGTACTTC.

CDR3 DNA: TGTGCCAGCAGAAACCCGGGACAGGGGGGAAACACCATATATTTT. Residues: CASRNPGQGGNTIYF. The chain combines TRBV11-2 with TRBJ1-3; TRBD1 matches 10 bases. The V and J ends lost 6 bases and 4 bases, in that order; junction bases with no gene match: 6. The CDR3 contains 15 residues. Germline CDR1 SGHAT, CDR2 FQNNGV.

This chain uses TRBV29-1 with TRBJ2-7; 8 nucleotides agree with TRBD1. This CDR3 has 14 residues. CDR1 is SQVTM, CDR2 ANQGSEA, per germline. V lost 7 bases to trimming and J lost 6 bases; unmatched junction nucleotides: 14. CDR3: CSALEDRVLPEQYF. In DNA, the CDR3 is TGCAGCGCTTTAGAGGACAGGGTACTCCCCGAGCAGTACTTC.

A word on this clone: In the same sample, other DNA sequences code for this CDR3. The gene calls are TRBV11-3 and TRBJ1-3; 7 nucleotides agree with TRBD1. Per germline, CDR1 SGHNT and CDR2 YENEEA. The CDR3 has 14 residues. V shed 5 bases and J 2 bases; nucleotides not matched to a gene: 3. CDR3 coding DNA: TGTGCCAGCAGCCCCGACAGGGCTGGAAACACCATATATTTT. Translation: CASSPDRAGNTIYF.

The rearrangement uses TRBV7-2 and TRBJ2-7; D possibly corresponds to TRBD2 (6 bases). The CDR3 contains 12 residues. Germline V gene sequence: CDR1 SGHTA, CDR2 FQGNSA. V dropped 5 bases and J dropped 6 bases, with 11 bases sitting between them. CDR3 in DNA: TGTGCCAGCAGCCCATGGAGGGGCGAGCAGTACTTC. This encodes CASSPWRGEQYF.

This clone was detected only once. V gene TRBV27 combines with J gene TRBJ1-2; the D gene is possibly TRBD1 (6 bases). Germline CDR1 reads MNHEY; CDR2 reads SMNVEV (reference sequence). The ends were cut back, 3 bases at V and 6 bases at J, with 17 bases in the middle. The CDR3 has 15 amino acids. This CDR3 is CASSFYRDVSHGYTF. In nucleotides, the CDR3 is TGTGCCAGCAGTTTCTACAGGGACGTTTCCCATGGCTACACCTTC.

The chain combines TRBV6-1 with TRBJ1-1; 7 bases agree with TRBD1. V shed 10 bases and J 4 bases; nucleotides not matched to a gene: 6. This CDR3 is built from 12 residues. From germline, CDR1 is MNHNS and CDR2 SASEGT. CDR3 DNA: TGTGCCATTTCGACAGGGCTCACTGAAGCTTTCTTT. Its translation: CAISTGLTEAFF.

J is TRBJ2-5 and V is TRBV2, with 11 nucleotides matching TRBD2. The CDR3 is 14 amino acids. V lost 3 bases and J lost 4; bases outside the gene matches: 1. Germline V lookup: CDR1 SNHLY, CDR2 FYNNEI. As DNA, the CDR3 is TGTGCCAGCAGTGACCTAGCGGGAGGAGAGACCCAGTACTTC. Translation gives CASSDLAGGETQYF.

In DNA form, the CDR3 reads TGTGCCAGCAGCTTATCAGTCGGGGGCTACGAGCAGTACTTC. As protein: CASSLSVGGYEQYF. The chain has TRBV7-6 and TRBJ2-7; D is perhaps TRBD2 (6 bases). Trimming left V 2 bases short and J 3 bases short, with 11 bases between. The CDR3 has 14 residues. CDR1 is SGHVS, CDR2 FNYEAQ, per germline.

This chain links TRBV11-2 with TRBJ1-1; D remains ambiguous. The CDR3 length is 14 residues. Between the trimmed V and J ends, which lost 4 bases and 1 base, there was a span of 10 bases. Germline CDR1 and CDR2: SGHAT and FQNNGV. In DNA form, the CDR3 reads TGTGCCAGCAGCTACAGTATTAGGAACACTGAAGCTTTCTTT. Protein product: CASSYSIRNTEAFF.

The chain is built from TRBV5-1 and TRBJ2-7, with 9 bases that match TRBD1. The germline gives CDR1 SGHRS, CDR2 YFSETQ. The J segment lost 0 bases and the V segment lost 4 bases, leaving 5 bases of the junction unmatched. CDR3 size: 15 residues. The CDR3 loop is CASSGRTGDSYEQYF. CDR3 sequence (DNA): TGCGCCAGCAGCGGACGGACAGGGGACTCCTACGAGCAGTACTTC.

The CDR3 spells CASILAGGFTDTQYF. The CDR3 region has the DNA TGTGCCAGCATCTTAGCGGGAGGGTTCACAGATACGCAGTATTTT. V gene TRBV28 combines with J gene TRBJ2-3; 11 bases are a match to TRBD2. The CDR3 is 15 amino acids. The germline V gene encodes CDR1 MDHEN and CDR2 SYDVKM. V was pared by 7 bases and J by 2 bases, with 5 bases of the junction left unmatched.

The gene calls are TRBV11-3 and TRBJ2-7; 8 nucleotides agree with TRBD1. Trimming took 5 bases from V and 4 from J; bases not matched to a gene: 7. This CDR3 has 14 residues. Germline V gene data show CDR1 as SGHNT and CDR2 as YENEEA. The CDR3 region has the DNA TGTGCCAGCAGCCACCGGACAGGGTTGTACGAGCAGTACTTC. This translates into CASSHRTGLYEQYF.

The chain employs TRBV5-4 and TRBJ2-5; D is possibly TRBD2 (6 bases). Looked up from germline, CDR1 is SGHNT and CDR2 is YYREEE (reference sequence). V shed 4 bases and J shed 5 bases, with 15 bases lying between them. There are 14 residues in the CDR3. The CDR3 nucleotides are TGTGCCAGCAGCGAGAACGCGGGGTTGGAGACCCAGTACTTC. It codes for CASSENAGLETQYF.

The CDR3 sequence: CASRWTGKGYGYTF. CDR3 in DNA: TGTGCCAGCAGATGGACAGGGAAGGGCTATGGCTACACCTTC. This chain uses TRBV6-9 with TRBJ1-2, with 8 positions matching TRBD1. Germline V gene lookup returns CDR1 MNHGY and CDR2 SVAAGI. J was trimmed by 4 bases and V by 6 bases; bases with no gene match: 7. The CDR3 extends over 14 amino acids.

The J gene is TRBJ2-2, the V gene TRBV11-3; 15 bases match TRBD2. Germline lookup yields CDR1 SGHNT and CDR2 YENEEA. The CDR3 extends over 19 amino acids. V shed 5 bases and J 5 bases; nucleotides not matched to a gene: 12. The CDR3 here is CASSRTGLAGGPRTGELFF. The CDR3 region has the DNA TGTGCCAGCAGCCGCACCGGACTAGCGGGAGGGCCTCGGACCGGGGAGCTGTTTTTT.

The chain is built from TRBV6-5 and TRBJ2-5; tentatively, D is TRBD1 (6 bases). CDR1 and CDR2 from the germline V gene are MNHEY and SVGAGI. Trimming took 7 bases from V and 7 from J, leaving 16 bases between them. This CDR3 comprises 13 residues. The CDR3 DNA follows: TGTGCCAGCAAGGGGGACGGACGGCGGACCCAGTACTTC. Protein sequence: CASKGDGRRTQYF.

This clone was observed once. The gene calls are TRBV19 and TRBJ2-5; D may be TRBD1 (6 bases). Germline CDR1 and CDR2: LNHDA and SQIVND (reference sequence). The V and J ends lost 3 bases and 1 base respectively, with 12 bases between them. CDR3 length equals 15 residues. The DNA for the CDR3 is TGTGCCAGTAGTATTGAGGGACAACCCCAAGAGACCCAGTACTTC. This gives the protein CASSIEGQPQETQYF.

The chain has TRBV4-2 and TRBJ1-1; 9 bases line up with TRBD1. The trim removed 4 bases at V and 1 base at J, leaving 7 bases unmatched. CDR1 and CDR2 from the germline V gene are LGHNA and YNFKEQ. This CDR3 spans 16 amino acids. CDR3 protein: CASSPGQGLGNTEAFF. CDR3 nucleotide sequence: TGTGCCAGCAGCCCCGGACAGGGGTTAGGGAACACTGAAGCTTTCTTT.